This passage covers 27 T cell receptor beta chains from one sample sequenced in a study of blood T cell repertoires in COVID-19. The data were produced by immunoSEQ multiplex PCR, yet TCRdb's version contains in-frame clones alone and is incomplete. The sample yields roughly 280,000 clones, roughly 86% seen once. The specimen sequenced was peripheral blood. Receptors originate from a man aged 18 to 30 with active or convalescent COVID-19.

The rearrangement uses TRBV2 and TRBJ2-7; 9 bases are a match to TRBD1. J was trimmed by 4 bases and V by 6 bases; bases with no gene match: 7. This CDR3 has 14 residues. Germline CDR1 SNHLY, CDR2 FYNNEI. The CDR3 sequence is CASREQGAPYEQYF. CDR3 sequence (DNA): TGTGCCAGCAGGGAACAGGGGGCACCGTACGAGCAGTACTTC.

This chain uses TRBV5-5 with TRBJ2-5; a possible D gene is TRBD1 (6 bases). This CDR3 has 16 residues. Trimming removed 7 bases from V and 3 bases from J, with 22 bases in between. Germline V gene lookup returns CDR1 SGHKS and CDR2 YYEKEE (reference sequence). CDR3 DNA: TGTGCCAGCTTGGCGGGCAGGGGCGGTTTAGAAGAGACCCAGTACTTC. Protein product: CASLAGRGGLEETQYF.

This chain links TRBV9 with TRBJ2-6; 11 nucleotides line up with TRBD1. This CDR3 comprises 17 residues. With V trimmed by 8 bases and J by 2 bases, 9 bases remained unmatched. CDR1 is SGDLS, CDR2 YYNGEE, per germline. CDR3 sequence: CASKPGQGVTGANVLTF. CDR3 nucleotides: TGTGCCAGTAAACCGGGACAGGGGGTAACTGGGGCCAACGTCCTGACTTTC.

The CDR3 loop reads CASSHPGQGSSEQFF. The CDR3 DNA sequence: TGTGCCAGCAGTCATCCGGGACAGGGAAGTAGTGAGCAGTTCTTC. The V call is TRBV5-6, the J call TRBJ2-1, with TRBD1 matching over 9 bases. V gave up 5 bases and J gave up 9 bases; unmatched junction bases: 12. Germline CDR1 is SGHDT and CDR2 is YYEEEE. The CDR3 sequence is 15 residues long.

The sample holds one count of this clone. V gene TRBV6-2 or TRBV6-3 combines with J gene TRBJ2-7; D may be TRBD2 (6 bases). V was shortened by 7 bases and J by 4 bases, with 11 bases between the two germline ends. CDR3 length: 12 amino acids. CDR1 is MNHEY and CDR2 is SVGEGT in the germline V gene. The CDR3 spells CASTPGLYEQYF. The CDR3 nucleotides read TGTGCCAGCACCCCGGGACTTTACGAGCAGTACTTC.

The chain is built from TRBV28 and TRBJ1-5, with unresolved D. V was trimmed by 2 bases and J by 7 bases, leaving 18 bases between them. The CDR3 length is 16 residues. Germline assignment: CDR1 MDHEN and CDR2 SYDVKM. The CDR3 spells CASSLGFWGGGQPQHF. The CDR3 DNA follows: TGTGCCAGCAGTTTAGGGTTCTGGGGAGGAGGGCAGCCCCAGCATTTT. The full variable domain, completed using reference TRBV28 and TRBJ1-5, is DVKVTQSSRYLVKRTGEKVFLECVQDMDHENMFWYRQDPGLGLRLIYFSYDVKMKEKGDIPEGYSVSREKKERFSLILESASTNQTSMYLCASSLGFWGGGQPQHFGDGTRLSIL.

This clone was counted once. The chain uses TRBV11-3 and TRBJ2-5; D gene unclear. Germline values: CDR1 SGHNT, CDR2 YENEEA. V lost 1 base, J lost 5 bases, and 5 bases lay in between. The CDR3 has 12 amino acids. In nucleotides, the CDR3 is TGTGCCAGCAGCTTAGTCTCGGAGACCCAGTACTTC. Translated: CASSLVSETQYF.

This sequence joins TRBV6-5 and TRBJ1-2; D not certain. Trimming took 7 bases from V and 2 from J, leaving 14 bases between them. CDR1 is MNHEY and CDR2 is SVGAGI in the germline V gene. The CDR3 sequence is 14 residues long. The CDR3 region is CASTGARRNYGYTF. The CDR3 region has the DNA TGTGCCAGCACTGGCGCCCGCAGGAACTATGGCTACACCTTC.

V usage is TRBV6-4 and J usage is TRBJ2-1; 10 positions agree with TRBD2. The CDR3 loop spans 15 amino acids. Germline lookup yields CDR1 MRHNA and CDR2 SNTAGT. After removal of 3 bases from V and 3 bases from J, the junction contained 2 bases not matched to a gene. The CDR3 DNA is TGTGCCAGCAGTGAGACTAGCGGGCTCTACAATGAGCAGTTCTTC. Translating it yields CASSETSGLYNEQFF.

The V call is TRBV7-3, the J call TRBJ1-1; TRBD1 matches 10 bases. In germline, CDR1 is SGHTA, CDR2 FQGTGA. CDR3 length equals 15 residues. V lost 4 bases to trimming and J lost 7 bases; unmatched junction nucleotides: 9. CDR3 sequence reads: CASSSNVGQGLEAFF. CDR3 in DNA: TGTGCCAGCAGCTCCAATGTGGGACAGGGGCTTGAAGCTTTCTTT.

The chain has TRBV11-2 and TRBJ2-3; TRBD1 is a possible D gene (6 bases). CDR1 is SGHAT, CDR2 FQNNGV, per germline. V lost 8 bases and J 3 bases, leaving 21 bases between the germline ends. The CDR3 covers 16 residues. The CDR3, as DNA: TGTGCCAGCGGAAGGGGACAAGAAGAGAGAACAGATACGCAGTATTTT. Residues: CASGRGQEERTDTQYF.

The sample holds one count of this clone. The chain recombines TRBV3-1 (or the pseudogene TRBV3-2) with TRBJ2-1, with 8 bases matching TRBD1. Germline CDR1 reads LGHDT; CDR2 reads YNNKEL (reference sequence). J gave up 5 bases and V 6 bases, and 3 bases lay outside the gene matches. There are 13 residues in the CDR3. Here the CDR3 reads CASRRTGNNEQFF. CDR3 sequence (DNA): TGTGCCAGCAGGCGGACAGGGAACAATGAGCAGTTCTTC.

This clone was counted a few times. The rearrangement uses TRBV30 and TRBJ2-7, with a tentative D call TRBD1 (6 bases). The CDR3 consists of 14 residues. Germline loops: CDR1 GTSNPN, CDR2 SVGIG (reference sequence). Trimming took off 1 base at V and 3 bases at J, with 13 bases between the two ends. CDR3 region: CAWSAPGQNYEQYF. In DNA form, the CDR3 reads TGTGCCTGGAGTGCCCCGGGACAAAACTACGAGCAGTACTTC. The complete variable domain, with remaining parts taken from reference TRBV30 and TRBJ2-7, reads SQTIHQWPATLVQPVGSPLSLECTVEGTSNPNLYWYRQAAGRGLQLLFYSVGIGQISSEVPQNLSASRPQDRQFILSSKKLLLSDSGFYLCAWSAPGQNYEQYFGPGTRLTVT.

The DNA for the CDR3 is TGTGCCAGCAGCTTAGCCGCAGGGGGAATGGCTAATGAAAAACTGTTTTTT. This encodes CASSLAAGGMANEKLFF. The chain carries TRBV7-9 and TRBJ1-4; 7 nucleotides agree with TRBD1. V gave up 0 bases and J gave up 3 bases; unmatched junction bases: 7. Germline V gives CDR1 SEHNR, CDR2 FQNEAQ (reference sequence). The CDR3 is made up of 17 amino acids.

This chain joins TRBV12-3 or TRBV12-4 and TRBJ2-7, with D unclear. CDR3 length: 12 amino acids. V lost 3 bases and J lost 4, with 7 bases in between. This CDR3 reads CASSLTGYEQYF. Here the CDR3 DNA reads TGTGCCAGCAGTTTGACGGGTTACGAGCAGTACTTC.

This chain joins TRBV12-3 or TRBV12-4 and TRBJ1-1; no clear D gene. There are 13 residues in the CDR3. Deletions cut 2 bases from V and 5 bases from J, with 9 bases between. In DNA form, the CDR3 reads TGTGCCAGCAGTTTAAACCCGGGTACTGAAGCTTTCTTT. Its protein is CASSLNPGTEAFF.

The table lists this clone with a count of one. The chain couples TRBV9 to TRBJ2-7; D might be TRBD1 (6 bases). Germline V gene lookup returns CDR1 SGDLS and CDR2 YYNGEE. The CDR3 has 16 amino acids. Trimming removed 0 bases at V and 3 bases at J, with 16 bases between. Here the CDR3 DNA reads TGTGCCAGCAGCGTAGCCCCAACAGGGAAGAGCTACGAGCAGTACTTC. This sequence encodes CASSVAPTGKSYEQYF.

The sample holds a few counts of this clone. V and J are TRBV5-1 and TRBJ1-5; 7 bases line up with TRBD1. Germline V lookup: CDR1 SGHRS, CDR2 YFSETQ. The trim removed 4 bases at V and 4 bases at J, leaving 5 bases unmatched. The CDR3 is made up of 14 amino acids. The chain's CDR3 is CASSPGQPNQPQHF. Written as DNA, the CDR3 is TGCGCCAGCAGCCCGGGACAGCCAAATCAGCCCCAGCATTTT.

The chain couples TRBV10-3 to TRBJ1-1, with D possibly TRBD1 on 5 matching bases. The CDR3 loop spans 15 amino acids. Trimming pared 5 bases from V and 1 base from J, leaving 14 bases between. The germline V gene has CDR1 ENHRY and CDR2 SYGVKD. This CDR3 is CAISSGTDWNTEAFF. CDR3 DNA sequence: TGTGCCATCAGTTCGGGGACTGACTGGAACACTGAAGCTTTCTTT.

Notes on this clone: This same CDR3 is encoded by further DNA sequences in the sample. CDR3 region: CAISGTSGSYEQYF. The CDR3 DNA is TGTGCCATCAGCGGGACTAGCGGGAGTTACGAGCAGTACTTC. This chain links TRBV10-3 with TRBJ2-7, with TRBD2 matching over 14 bases. CDR3 length equals 14 residues. The V and J ends lost 6 bases and 4 bases, in that order; junction bases with no gene match: 2. From germline, CDR1 is ENHRY and CDR2 SYGVKD.

V is TRBV18 and J is TRBJ1-1; 8 positions agree with TRBD1. Trimming at V came to 6 bases and at J to 3 bases, leaving 9 bases not matched to a gene. CDR1 and CDR2 (germline): KGHSH, LQKENI. This CDR3 comprises 15 residues. The CDR3 nucleotides read TGTGCCAGCTCGGCGCCAGGGGGCTGGGACACTGAAGCTTTCTTT. Its protein is CASSAPGGWDTEAFF.

V is TRBV27 and J is TRBJ2-7; a possible D gene is TRBD1 (6 bases). The CDR3 has 13 residues. CDR1 is MNHEY and CDR2 is SMNVEV in the germline V gene (reference sequence). V lost 3 bases and J lost 7, with 13 bases in between. In nucleotides, the CDR3 is TGTGCCAGCAGTTTCCTCCTAGGACAGGAGCAGTACTTC. Its protein product is CASSFLLGQEQYF.

This clone was seen only a few times. This chain joins TRBV4-2 and TRBJ2-5, with 9 bases aligning to TRBD1. J was trimmed by 4 bases and V by 2 bases; bases with no gene match: 5. CDR3 size: 15 residues. The V gene's germline CDR1 is LGHNA and CDR2 YNFKEQ. The CDR3 here is CASSQRTGAAETQYF. The CDR3 nucleotides read TGTGCCAGCAGCCAAAGGACAGGGGCAGCAGAGACCCAGTACTTC.

The chain links TRBV11-2 to TRBJ2-7, with 9 bases identical to TRBD2. The CDR3 is 15 residues long. Germline-derived CDR1 and CDR2 are SGHAT and FQNNGV. V lost 2 bases and J lost 5; bases outside the gene matches: 7. The DNA of the CDR3 is TGTGCCAGCAGCTTAATCGCGGGAGGGCGGAACGAGCAGTACTTC. Residues: CASSLIAGGRNEQYF.

V and J are TRBV5-1 and TRBJ2-2, with 10 bases aligning to TRBD1. CDR1 and CDR2 (germline): SGHRS, YFSETQ. This CDR3 is 15 amino acids long. The V segment lost 7 bases and the J segment 4 bases; nucleotides outside the gene matches: 7. Written as DNA, the CDR3 is TGCGCCAGCGGGAGGGGACAGGGGCCCACCGGGGAGCTGTTTTTT. Encoded protein: CASGRGQGPTGELFF.

This chain uses TRBV24-1 with TRBJ1-5, with 7 bases aligning to TRBD1. Germline V gene sequence: CDR1 KGHDR, CDR2 SFDVKD. The CDR3 sequence is 15 residues long. The junction had 12 bases not matched to a gene; V was cut back by 5 bases and J by 9 bases. DNA of the CDR3: TGTGCCACCAGTGGTGGGACAGAGTTAACCGGGCCCCAGCATTTT. Translating it yields CATSGGTELTGPQHF.

The chain has TRBV4-3 and TRBJ2-2; 7 bases are shared with TRBD2. Germline V gene lookup returns CDR1 LGHNA and CDR2 YSLEER. Trimming removed 5 bases from V and 4 bases from J; junction bases left unmatched: 16. The CDR3 contains 18 residues. CDR3 in amino acids: CASSAFSPAGRSTGELFF. The CDR3 nucleotides read TGCGCCAGCAGCGCGTTTTCTCCAGCGGGGCGAAGCACCGGGGAGCTGTTTTTT.